These T cell receptor beta chains were read from a single sample in a study of regulatory T cells in long-lasting Graves disease. A single record per CDR3 protein comes from TCRdb applying MiXCR to the multiplex PCR reads. The table includes roughly 490,000 distinct CDR3 sequences, under 25% detected once. Sequences were derived from peripheral blood mononuclear cells (PBMCs), sampled when the disease was refractory, from a patient treated with antithyroid drugs. These receptors all stem from a female donor with Graves disease. CDR3s include the opening cysteine and the closing phenylalanine or tryptophan. D genes are given only for firm matches. Clone size is not always given. Where it is, it says once, few, many or a class for expanded clones.

v_call,clone_size,d_call,j_call,cdr3_nt,cdr3_aa
TRBV7-8,few,NA,TRBJ2-5,TGTGCCAGCAGAGCCAGTTCAGGAGGGGCCCAGAAGACCCAGTACTTC,CASRASSGGAQKTQYF
TRBV11-2,many,NA,TRBJ1-1,TGTGCCAGCAGCCCGGGGCCCTTGAGGAAGAGGAACACTGAAGCTTTCTTT,CASSPGPLRKRNTEAFF
TRBV5-1,many,NA,TRBJ1-1,TGCGCCAGCAGCTCCGTGGGGAACACTGAAGCTTTCTTT,CASSSVGNTEAFF
TRBV28,few,NA,TRBJ2-1,TGTGCCAGCACTGATCCCCCCTACAATGAGCAGTTCTTC,CASTDPPYNEQFF
TRBV29-1,NA,NA,TRBJ2-1,TGCAGCACCAAAGGGGGGGGGGACTACAATGAGCAGTTCTTC,CSTKGGGDYNEQFF
TRBV7-2,few,NA,TRBJ2-7,TGTGCCAGCAGCTTAGCTGCGGCGATATACCACGAGCAGTACTTC,CASSLAAAIYHEQYF
TRBV6-5,few,TRBD2,TRBJ2-3,TGTGCCAGCAGTTACCTCGGGGGGGGCCGCACAGATACGCAGTATTTT,CASSYLGGGRTDTQYF
TRBV10-3,many,NA,TRBJ2-2,TGTGCCATCAGTGCCGCTAGCGAGAACACCGGGGAGCTGTTTTTT,CAISAASENTGELFF
TRBV28,many,NA,TRBJ2-7,TGTGCCAGCAGTTTGGTACCCATTTACTACGAGCAGTACTTC,CASSLVPIYYEQYF
TRBV13,many,TRBD1,TRBJ1-4,TGTGCCAGCAGGACACAGGGGAGGGCCAATGAAAAACTGTTTTTT,CASRTQGRANEKLFF
TRBV2,many,NA,TRBJ2-3,TGTGCCAGCAGGGGGGAAACAGATACGCAGTATTTT,CASRGETDTQYF
TRBV2,many,NA,TRBJ1-4,TGTGCCAGCAGTGTGGTAGGTGAAAAACTGTTTTTT,CASSVVGEKLFF
TRBV19,many,TRBD1,TRBJ2-5,TGTGCCAGTAGGAACAGGGGCGAAGAGACCCAGTACTTC,CASRNRGEETQYF
TRBV6-2/TRBV6-3,many,TRBD1,TRBJ1-6,TGTGCCAGCTCTCCCGGGACAGGAGTCTCACCCCTCCACTTT,CASSPGTGVSPLHF
TRBV28,NA,NA,TRBJ1-6,TGTGCCAGCAGCACCGACAGTCCCAATAATTCACCCCTCCACTTT,CASSTDSPNNSPLHF
TRBV10-3,NA,TRBD2,TRBJ2-5,TGTGCCATCAGTCTAGCGGGCCAAGAGACCCAGTACTTC,CAISLAGQETQYF
TRBV12-3/TRBV12-4,NA,TRBD1,TRBJ1-1,TGTGCCAGCAGCCAAGCGGGACAGTATGACACTGAAGCTTTCTTT,CASSQAGQYDTEAFF
TRBV2,many,NA,TRBJ1-5,TGTGCCAGCAGTGAACAAAATCAGCCCCAGCATTTT,CASSEQNQPQHF
TRBV6-5,NA,NA,TRBJ2-7,TGTGCCAGCAGTTATACCTCGATGGGCTACGAGCAGTACTTC,CASSYTSMGYEQYF
TRBV12-3/TRBV12-4,many,NA,TRBJ2-7,TGTGCCAGCAGTGATTCGGGGCAGGGCGATTTACCTGAGCAGTACTTC,CASSDSGQGDLPEQYF
TRBV12-3/TRBV12-4,many,NA,TRBJ1-1,TGTGCCAGCAGCTTCCGAGTGAACACTGAAGCTTTCTTT,CASSFRVNTEAFF
TRBV28,once,NA,TRBJ1-1,TGTGCCAGCTCACCCTCGTCGGGGGCGTATGACACTGAAGCTTTCTTT,CASSPSSGAYDTEAFF
TRBV9,NA,TRBD1,TRBJ2-2,TGTGCCAGCAGCGGGGGACAGGGGGCCGACACCGGGGAGCTGTTTTTT,CASSGGQGADTGELFF
TRBV5-1,few,NA,TRBJ1-6,TGCGCCAGCAGCTTGTACCCAGATAATTCACCCCTCCACTTT,CASSLYPDNSPLHF
TRBV11-2,NA,NA,TRBJ1-2,TGTGCCAGCAGCTTAGGGGGAGAAGAAACTTATGGCTACACCTTC,CASSLGGEETYGYTF
TRBV6-1,many,NA,TRBJ1-2,TGTGCCAGCAGTGAAGCCGGGGCAGGGGCCGGCTATGGCTACACCTTC,CASSEAGAGAGYGYTF
TRBV7-3,few,TRBD1,TRBJ1-2,TGTGCCAGCAGCCAGACAGGGCTACAATATGGCTACACCTTC,CASSQTGLQYGYTF
TRBV14,many,NA,TRBJ2-5,TGTGCCAGCAGCCAAGGACGTTGGGAGACCCAGTACTTC,CASSQGRWETQYF
TRBV7-2,few,NA,TRBJ1-1,TGTGCCAGCAGCTACACAGTGAACACTGAAGCTTTCTTT,CASSYTVNTEAFF
TRBV12-3/TRBV12-4,NA,TRBD1,TRBJ1-3,TGTGCCAGCAGAAGCCACGCCGGGACAGAGGGAAACACCATATATTTT,CASRSHAGTEGNTIYF
TRBV2,many,TRBD2,TRBJ2-4,TGTGCCAGCAGTGCGACTAGCGGGGGGCTAGCCAAAAACATTCAGTACTTC,CASSATSGGLAKNIQYF